The clone carrying this T cell receptor (beta chain) appeared once. The target antigen is unknown. The data derive from a study of OX40 agonist ivuxolimab in advanced cancers. Study overall: Every 2 weeks, patients got intravenous ivuxolimab at one of six dose levels (0.01-10 mg/kg).

Findings and limits, study-wide: CD4+ and CD8+ T cells in blood underwent clonal expansion by week 6 at 0.1 to 3.0 mg/kg.

Germline-derived CDR1 and CDR2 are MDHEN and SYDVKM. There are 12 residues in the CDR3. Trimming removed 8 bases at V and 4 bases at J, with 9 bases between. Sequencing used immunoSEQ multiplex PCR; TCRdb keeps in-frame clones, though not all of them. Of 75,000 to 95,000 clones in the sample, more than 85% are singletons; the top ten hold about 2.3%. The sequences come from CD4+ or CD8+ T cells sorted from blood, collected in a trial of the OX40 agonist ivuxolimab. This chain joins TRBV28 and TRBJ1-5; D is unclear. This clonotype originated in an adult with an advanced solid tumor such as melanoma, head and neck, liver or kidney cancer. The CDR3 DNA follows: TGTGCCAGCCTCCGGCTTAATCAGCCCCAGCATTTT. It encodes CASLRLNQPQHF.